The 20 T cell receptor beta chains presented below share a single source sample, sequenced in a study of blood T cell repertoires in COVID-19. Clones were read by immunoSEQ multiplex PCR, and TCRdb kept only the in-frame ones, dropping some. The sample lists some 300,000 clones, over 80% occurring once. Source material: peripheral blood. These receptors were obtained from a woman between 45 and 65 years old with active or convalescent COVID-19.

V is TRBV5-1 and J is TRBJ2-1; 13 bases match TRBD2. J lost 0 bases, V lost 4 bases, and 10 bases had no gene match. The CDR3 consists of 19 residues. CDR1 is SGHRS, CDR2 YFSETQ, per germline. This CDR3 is CASSRGLAGRGSSYNEQFF. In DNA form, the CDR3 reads TGCGCCAGCAGCCGGGGACTAGCGGGGAGAGGGAGCTCCTACAATGAGCAGTTCTTC.

The CDR3 DNA follows: TGTGCCAGCTCACCGTCGACAGGAAACTATGGCTACACCTTC. Its translation: CASSPSTGNYGYTF. The chain has TRBV18 and TRBJ1-2; D possibly corresponds to TRBD1 (6 bases). CDR1 and CDR2 from the germline V gene are KGHSH and LQKENI. The CDR3 sequence is 14 residues long. V was clipped by 3 bases and J by 2 bases, with 10 bases between them.

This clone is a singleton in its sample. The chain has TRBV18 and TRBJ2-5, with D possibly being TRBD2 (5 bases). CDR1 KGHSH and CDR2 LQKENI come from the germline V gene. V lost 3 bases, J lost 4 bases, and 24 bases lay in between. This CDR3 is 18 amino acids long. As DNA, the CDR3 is TGTGCCAGCTCACCCCGAGAGTTTGGGGAAGGGAGTCGAGAGACCCAGTACTTC. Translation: CASSPREFGEGSRETQYF.

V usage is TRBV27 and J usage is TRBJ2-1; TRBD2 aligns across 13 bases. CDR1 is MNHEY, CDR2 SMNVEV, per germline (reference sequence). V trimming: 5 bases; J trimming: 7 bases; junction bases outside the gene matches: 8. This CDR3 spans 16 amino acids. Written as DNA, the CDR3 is TGTGCCAGCAGTAGCAGACTAGCGGGAGGTCGGAATGAGCAGTTCTTC. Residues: CASSSRLAGGRNEQFF.

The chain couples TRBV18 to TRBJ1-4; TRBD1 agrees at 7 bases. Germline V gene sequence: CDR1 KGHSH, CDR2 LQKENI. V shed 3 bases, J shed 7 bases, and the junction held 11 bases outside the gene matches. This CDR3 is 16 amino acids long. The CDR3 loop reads CASSPQEGARGEKLFF. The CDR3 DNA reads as TGTGCCAGCTCACCGCAAGAGGGGGCGCGCGGTGAAAAACTGTTTTTT. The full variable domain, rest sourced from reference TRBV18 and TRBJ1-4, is NAGVMQNPRHLVRRRGQEARLRCSPMKGHSHVYWYRQLPEEGLKFMVYLQKENIIDESGMPKERFSAEFPKEGPSILRIQQVVRGDSAAYFCASSPQEGARGEKLFFGSGTQLSVL.

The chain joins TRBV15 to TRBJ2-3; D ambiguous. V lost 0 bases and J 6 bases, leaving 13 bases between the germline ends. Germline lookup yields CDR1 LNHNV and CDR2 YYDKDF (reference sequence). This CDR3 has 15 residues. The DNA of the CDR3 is TGTGCCACCAGCAGAGATTTCGGCGGTCGGGATACGCAGTATTTT. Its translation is CATSRDFGGRDTQYF.

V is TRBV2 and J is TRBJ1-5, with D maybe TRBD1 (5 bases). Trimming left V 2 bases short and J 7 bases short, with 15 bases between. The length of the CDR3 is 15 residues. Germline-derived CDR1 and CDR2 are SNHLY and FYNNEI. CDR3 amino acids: CASSERVGGRQPQHF. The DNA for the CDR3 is TGTGCCAGCAGTGAAAGGGTCGGGGGGAGACAGCCCCAGCATTTT. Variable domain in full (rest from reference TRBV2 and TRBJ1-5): EPEVTQTPSHQVTQMGQEVILRCVPISNHLYFYWYRQILGQKVEFLVSFYNNEISEKSEIFDDQFSVERPDGSNFTLKIRSTKLEDSAMYFCASSERVGGRQPQHFGDGTRLSIL.

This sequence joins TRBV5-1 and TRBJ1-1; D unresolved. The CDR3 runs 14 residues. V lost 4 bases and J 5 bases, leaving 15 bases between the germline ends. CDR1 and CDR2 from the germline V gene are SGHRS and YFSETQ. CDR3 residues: CASSRSTEGTEAFF. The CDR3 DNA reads TGCGCCAGCAGCCGAAGTACCGAGGGAACTGAAGCTTTCTTT.

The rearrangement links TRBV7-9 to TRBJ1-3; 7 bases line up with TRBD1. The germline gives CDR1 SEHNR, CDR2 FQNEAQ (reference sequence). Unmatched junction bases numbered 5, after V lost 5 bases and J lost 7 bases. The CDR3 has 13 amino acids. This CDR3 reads CASSGRQGNTIYF. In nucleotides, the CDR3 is TGTGCCAGCAGCGGCCGACAGGGCAACACCATATATTTT.

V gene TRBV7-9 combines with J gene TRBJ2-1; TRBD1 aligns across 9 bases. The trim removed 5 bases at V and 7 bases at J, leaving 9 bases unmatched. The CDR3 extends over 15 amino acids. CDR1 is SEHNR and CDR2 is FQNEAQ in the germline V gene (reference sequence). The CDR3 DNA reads TGTGCCAGCAGCCCCGTCCGGGACAGGGTTAATGAGCAGTTCTTC. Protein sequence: CASSPVRDRVNEQFF.

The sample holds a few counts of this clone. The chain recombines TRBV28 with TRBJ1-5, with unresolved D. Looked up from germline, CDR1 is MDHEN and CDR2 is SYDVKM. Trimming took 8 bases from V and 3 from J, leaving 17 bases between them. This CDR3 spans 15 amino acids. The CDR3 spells CASSTGSLLNQPQHF. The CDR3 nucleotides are TGTGCCAGCTCAACCGGGAGCCTACTCAATCAGCCCCAGCATTTT.

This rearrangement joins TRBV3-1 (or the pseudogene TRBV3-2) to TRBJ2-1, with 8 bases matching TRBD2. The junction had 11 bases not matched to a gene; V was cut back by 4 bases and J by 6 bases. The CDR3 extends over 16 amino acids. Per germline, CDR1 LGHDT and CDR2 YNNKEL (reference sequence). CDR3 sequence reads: CASSLLGLAQGNEQFF. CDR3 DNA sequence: TGTGCCAGCAGCCTCTTAGGACTAGCCCAGGGCAATGAGCAGTTCTTC.

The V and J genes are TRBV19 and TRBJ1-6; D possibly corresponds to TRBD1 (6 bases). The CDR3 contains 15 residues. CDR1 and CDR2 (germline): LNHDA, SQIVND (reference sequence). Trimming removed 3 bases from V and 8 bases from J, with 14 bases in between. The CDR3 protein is CASSIFSSGDSPLHF. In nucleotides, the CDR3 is TGTGCCAGTAGTATTTTCAGCTCAGGGGATTCACCCCTCCACTTT.

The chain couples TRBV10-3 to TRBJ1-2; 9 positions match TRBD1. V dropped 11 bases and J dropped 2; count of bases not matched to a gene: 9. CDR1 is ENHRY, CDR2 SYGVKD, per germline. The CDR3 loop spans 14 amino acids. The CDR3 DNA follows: TGTGCCGCTCTGCCAGGGACAGGGAACTATGGCTACACCTTC. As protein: CAALPGTGNYGYTF.

In DNA form, the CDR3 reads TGTGCCAGCAGTTCCGACGGGGACGTCCTGACTTTC. It codes for CASSSDGDVLTF. This chain links TRBV6-5 with TRBJ2-6, with D perhaps matching TRBD2 (5 bases). V gave up 4 bases and J gave up 11 bases, with 9 bases separating them. Germline V lookup: CDR1 MNHEY, CDR2 SVGAGI. The CDR3 runs 12 residues.

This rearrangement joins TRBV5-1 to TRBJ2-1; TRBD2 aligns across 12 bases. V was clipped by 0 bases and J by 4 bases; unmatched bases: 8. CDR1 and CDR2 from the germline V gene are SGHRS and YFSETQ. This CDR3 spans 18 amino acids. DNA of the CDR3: TGCGCCAGCAGCTTGGTACTAGCGGGAGGAGGGATTTACAATGAGCAGTTCTTC. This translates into CASSLVLAGGGIYNEQFF.

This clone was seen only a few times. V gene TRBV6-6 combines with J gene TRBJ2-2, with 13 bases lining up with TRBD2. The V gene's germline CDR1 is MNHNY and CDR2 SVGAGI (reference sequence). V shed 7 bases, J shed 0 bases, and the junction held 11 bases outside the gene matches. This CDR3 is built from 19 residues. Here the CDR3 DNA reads TGTGCCAGCACTCGATCGGGACTAGCGGGACCCTCGAACACCGGGGAGCTGTTTTTT. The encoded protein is CASTRSGLAGPSNTGELFF.

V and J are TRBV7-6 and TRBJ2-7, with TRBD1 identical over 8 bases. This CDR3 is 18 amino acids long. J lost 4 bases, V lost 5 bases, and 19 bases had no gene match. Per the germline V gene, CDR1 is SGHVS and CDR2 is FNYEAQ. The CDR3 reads CASSPKPLRGQGSYEQYF. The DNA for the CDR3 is TGTGCCAGCAGCCCCAAACCTTTACGCGGACAGGGAAGTTACGAGCAGTACTTC.

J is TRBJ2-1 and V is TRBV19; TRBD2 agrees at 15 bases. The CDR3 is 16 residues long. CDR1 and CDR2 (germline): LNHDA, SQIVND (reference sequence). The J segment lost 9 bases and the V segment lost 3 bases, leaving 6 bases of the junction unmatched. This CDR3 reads CASSMGGLAGGGEQFF. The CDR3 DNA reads TGTGCCAGTAGTATGGGGGGACTAGCGGGAGGAGGTGAGCAGTTCTTC.

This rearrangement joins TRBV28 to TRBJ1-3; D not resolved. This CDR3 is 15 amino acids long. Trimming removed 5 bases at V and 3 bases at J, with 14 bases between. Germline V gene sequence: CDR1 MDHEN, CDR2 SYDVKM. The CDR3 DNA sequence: TGTGCCAGCAGTCCCCCGAGGATGGTTGGAAACACCATATATTTT. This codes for CASSPPRMVGNTIYF.